This T cell receptor (beta chain) comes out of a study of cytomegalovirus exposure and HLA in healthy donors. The study's findings and limits: Later analysis suggested most CMV-associated TCR beta chains were HLA-restricted.

Vbeta (60) and Jbeta (13) primers were used in the PCR. Using immunoSEQ multiplex PCR, the repertoire was profiled, and TCRdb retains in-frame clones only, with some absent. The sample shows around 130,000 clones, and approximately 1.5% sits with its ten largest clones. A note on this clone: Antigen specificity is unknown.

The clonotype originates from a woman aged 40 to 50 in good health and CMV-seronegative. Sequences were obtained from PBMCs.

In DNA, the CDR3 is TGTGCCAGCAGTTCCCCGGGACTAGCGGGCCTTACTTTAGAGACCCAGTACTTC. It yields the protein CASSSPGLAGLTLETQYF. The chain recombines TRBV27 with TRBJ2-5; TRBD2 aligns across 12 bases. The CDR3 length is 18 residues. V gave up 4 bases and J gave up 4 bases; unmatched junction bases: 13. Germline V gives CDR1 MNHEY, CDR2 SMNVEV (reference sequence).